This TCR beta chain was documented in a study of T cells in Graves' hyperthyroidism and ophthalmopathy. Exclusion criteria comprised uncontrolled infection, other autoimmune disease, pregnancy or lactation. On the basis of clinical symptoms, serum thyroxine and TRAb, thyroid ultrasound and orbital computed tomography, diagnoses were made. This clonotype was observed at least ten times. Its antigen is not known. The CDR3 consists of 14 residues. With V trimmed by 5 bases and J by 5 bases, 6 bases remained unmatched. Germline CDR1 SGHTA, CDR2 FQGNSA. TCR beta CDR3 regions were amplified from RNA transcripts. The study used the HTBI primer set for a first-round RT-PCR of the TCR CDR3. TCRdb analysed the multiplex PCR reads with MiXCR anew, one entry per CDR3 protein. The sample holds about 400,000 distinct CDR3 sequences, about 14% seen once. Study-wide points: In the analysis, a 13 V-J model separated ophthalmopathy from stable hyperthyroidism.

The sequence was obtained from a woman under 40 with Graves' ophthalmopathy. The V and J genes are TRBV7-2 and TRBJ2-5; 9 nucleotides agree with TRBD1. Sequenced material: blood. CDR3 region: CASSGGTGYETQYF. The DNA for the CDR3 is TGTGCCAGCAGCGGCGGGACAGGGTATGAGACCCAGTACTTC.